The present entry profiles one T cell receptor (beta chain) with its context. The sample comes from a study of blood T cell repertoires in COVID-19. Study at large: Whether acute or convalescent, the COVID-19 samples came from the United States, Italy and Spain. PBMCs, B-cell-depleted T cells, or T cells were the source of the cDNA or gDNA that made up the material.

Measured with immunoSEQ multiplex PCR; TCRdb has only the in-frame clones, and not every one. The repertoire holds 200,000 or so clones, around 80% seen once, with 4.5% to 7% in the top ten. Looked up from germline, CDR1 is ENHRY and CDR2 is SYGVKD. CDR3 size: 14 residues. The V and J ends lost 4 bases and 7 bases respectively, with 11 bases between them. The source is a woman between 65 and 79 years old with acute or convalescent COVID-19. Sequencing was carried out using peripheral blood. The chain couples TRBV10-3 to TRBJ1-6; the D is unclear. CDR3 amino acids: CAISAPDSNSPLHF. The CDR3 DNA reads TGTGCCATCAGTGCCCCGGACTCGAATTCACCCCTCCACTTT.